These 22 T cell receptor beta chains came from one sample sequenced in a study of identical twins (dated by TCRdb to about 2016). Preparation of the library involved 5' RACE. This sample was sequenced with an Illumina HiSeq 2000. TCRdb reworked the public reads: Q25 trimming with fastp, MiXCR clone assembly, productive beta chains retained. Rows with one shared CDR3 protein collapse into an entry with the most common genes and DNA. The sample table lists about 690,000 distinct CDR3 sequences, roughly 6% of them with a count of one. Together, the top ten hold about 2% of the sample. The specimen was naive T cells sorted from blood. The sample's cell subset or site label, decoded: cells isolated with a human naive T-cell isolation kit. These receptors were collected from a man in his late teens or twenties in good health.

This clonotype was seen ten or more times. This chain connects TRBV20-1 to TRBJ2-1; TRBD1 agrees at 12 bases. There are 14 residues in the CDR3. Germline CDR1 is DFQATT and CDR2 is SNEGSKA (reference sequence). V shed 6 bases and J 14 bases; nucleotides not matched to a gene: 14. The CDR3 bases are TGCAGTGCGAACACGGGACAGGGGGCTTTTCATGAGTTCTTC. Its protein is CSANTGQGAFHEFF.

This clonotype was observed at least ten times. The genes are TRBV5-1 and TRBJ2-1, with D perhaps TRBD2 (5 bases). CDR1 SGHRS and CDR2 YFSETQ come from the germline V gene. The V and J ends lost 3 bases and 7 bases respectively, with 11 bases between them. CDR3 length equals 13 residues. The chain's CDR3 is CASSWVEGNEQFF. The CDR3 DNA sequence: TGCGCCAGCAGCTGGGTAGAGGGAAATGAGCAGTTCTTC.

This clonotype was counted many times. The J gene is TRBJ2-7, the V gene TRBV21-1; the listed D gene, TRBD1, was not tested against the DNA. TRBV21-1 is a pseudogene segment. CDR3 length equals 13 residues. The CDR3, as DNA: TGTGCCAGCAGCAAAGGGGACCCCTACGAGCAGTACGTC. This codes for CASSKGDPYEQYV.

The chain joins TRBV12-5 to TRBJ2-3, with D possibly matching TRBD1 (5 bases). Germline V CDR1 and CDR2: LGHNT, FRNRAP. The CDR3 runs 13 residues. Trimming cost V 4 bases and J 3 bases, with 8 bases left between them. The DNA for the CDR3 is TGTGCTAGTGGTTCTCACAGGACAGATACGCAGTATTTT. This codes for CASGSHRTDTQYF.

The chain employs TRBV4-1 and TRBJ2-2; no firm D call. The germline V gene encodes CDR1 MGHRA and CDR2 YSYEKL. The ends were cut back, 4 bases at V and 4 bases at J, with 13 bases in the middle. The CDR3 spans 15 residues. This CDR3 is CASSLRDGPTGELFF. The CDR3 nucleotides read TGCGCCAGCAGCCTCCGAGACGGGCCCACCGGGGAGCTGTTTTTT.

This clonotype occurred many times. V and J are TRBV20-1 and TRBJ1-1; D unclear. Trimming removed 6 bases at V and 6 bases at J, with 14 bases between. The CDR3 is 12 amino acids. CDR1 and CDR2 (germline): DFQATT, SNEGSKA (reference sequence). The CDR3 nucleotides read TGCAGTGCAGGAAGGCAGCCCCCTGAAGCTTTCTTT. Its protein product is CSAGRQPPEAFF.

This clonotype was picked up a small number of times. J is TRBJ2-7 and V is TRBV11-1; 13 bases align to TRBD2. The CDR3 has 18 amino acids. The trim removed 5 bases at V and 0 bases at J, leaving 10 bases unmatched. The germline V gene encodes CDR1 SGHAT and CDR2 FQDESV (reference sequence). The CDR3 DNA follows: TGTGCCAGCAGCCCCCACAGGACTAGCGGGGGAAGCTCCTACGAGCAGTACGTC. Protein product: CASSPHRTSGGSSYEQYV.

This clonotype was seen many times. The rearrangement links TRBV7-2 to TRBJ2-5; TRBD1 agrees at 7 bases. CDR3 size: 12 residues. Germline loops: CDR1 SGHTA, CDR2 FQGNSA. V shed 4 bases, J shed 4 bases, and the junction held 0 bases outside the gene matches. The CDR3 DNA reads TGTGCCAGCAGCTGGGACAGAGAGACCCAGTACTTC. Amino acids: CASSWDRETQYF. Variable domain in full (rest from reference TRBV7-2 and TRBJ2-5): GAGVSQSPSNKVTEKGKDVELRCDPISGHTALYWYRQSLGQGLEFLIYFQGNSAPDKSGLPSDRFSAERTGGSVSTLTIQRTQQEDSAVYLCASSWDRETQYFGPGTRLLVL.

The V call is TRBV20-1, the J call TRBJ2-1; tentatively, D is TRBD2 (6 bases). The CDR3 has 16 residues. Trimming stripped 4 bases from V and 7 bases from J, with 23 bases between. Germline V gives CDR1 DFQATT, CDR2 SNEGSKA (reference sequence). CDR3: CSATPFDGSPINEQFF. CDR3 nucleotide sequence: TGCAGTGCTACACCTTTTGACGGGAGCCCGATTAATGAGCAGTTCTTC.

This clonotype appeared a few times. This chain connects TRBV4-3 to TRBJ2-6; 8 bases map to TRBD2. The V gene's germline CDR1 is LGHNA and CDR2 YSLEER. The CDR3 totals 20 residues. The V and J ends lost 0 bases and 0 bases, in that order; junction bases with no gene match: 10. The CDR3 sequence: CASSQDSGLAGFSGANVLTF. The CDR3, as DNA: TGCGCCAGCAGCCAAGATTCTGGGCTAGCGGGTTTCTCTGGGGCCAACGTCCTGACTTTC.

The chain has TRBV5-1 and TRBJ2-6; TRBD2 is a possible D gene (6 bases). The germline CDR1 and CDR2 sequences are SGHRS and YFSETQ. This CDR3 is 17 amino acids long. Trimming left V 7 bases short and J 4 bases short, with 21 bases between. The CDR3 bases are TGCGCCAGCGCAGTTACAGGCCGGAGGGGAGGGGCCAACGTCCTGACTTTC. Its translation is CASAVTGRRGGANVLTF. Full variable domain (rest looked up from reference TRBV5-1 and TRBJ2-6): KAGVTQTPRYLIKTRGQQVTLSCSPISGHRSVSWYQQTPGQGLQFLFEYFSETQRNKGNFPGRFSGRQFSNSRSEMNVSTLELGDSALYLCASAVTGRRGGANVLTFGAGSRLTVL.

This clonotype was counted many times. This rearrangement joins TRBV6-1 to TRBJ1-5, with D hard to call. Germline V gene sequence: CDR1 MNHNS, CDR2 SASEGT. CDR3 length: 14 residues. Trimming left V 8 bases short and J 8 bases short, with 19 bases between. CDR3 DNA sequence: TGTGCCAGCGTCGACGGGGAGGGATTTAAGCCCCAGCATTTT. Translating it yields CASVDGEGFKPQHF.

This clonotype was recorded at least ten times. Here the CDR3 reads CASSSGQGIYEQYF. The CDR3 DNA follows: TGTGCCAGCAGTTCAGGACAGGGAATCTACGAGCAGTACTTC. The V call is TRBV28, the J call TRBJ2-7, with TRBD1 matching over 8 bases. V was clipped by 4 bases and J by 3 bases; unmatched bases: 5. Germline V CDR1 and CDR2: MDHEN, SYDVKM. The CDR3 sequence is 14 residues long.

The chain employs TRBV5-1 and TRBJ1-4; D is undetermined. This CDR3 spans 13 amino acids. V lost 0 bases and J lost 7, with 7 bases in between. The germline gives CDR1 SGHRS, CDR2 YFSETQ. CDR3 loop: CASSLAWAEKLFF. DNA of the CDR3: TGCGCCAGCAGCTTGGCCTGGGCTGAAAAACTGTTTTTT. Full variable domain (missing parts from reference TRBV5-1 and TRBJ1-4): KAGVTQTPRYLIKTRGQQVTLSCSPISGHRSVSWYQQTPGQGLQFLFEYFSETQRNKGNFPGRFSGRQFSNSRSEMNVSTLELGDSALYLCASSLAWAEKLFFGSGTQLSVL.

This clonotype was seen many times. The chain recombines TRBV4-3 with TRBJ2-2, with 11 nucleotides matching TRBD1. J was trimmed by 0 bases and V by 3 bases; bases with no gene match: 3. Per the germline V gene, CDR1 is LGHNA and CDR2 is YSLEER. The CDR3 has 17 amino acids. The CDR3 loop is CASSHMGQGANTGELFF. The CDR3 DNA is TGCGCCAGCAGCCACATGGGACAGGGGGCGAACACCGGGGAGCTGTTTTTT.

The chain employs TRBV11-1 and TRBJ1-6; D is perhaps TRBD1 (5 bases). The V gene's germline CDR1 is SGHAT and CDR2 FQDESV (reference sequence). Trimming took off 5 bases at V and 3 bases at J, with 11 bases between the two ends. CDR3 length: 15 amino acids. The CDR3 region is CASSRGRDYNSPLHF. The CDR3 DNA follows: TGTGCCAGCAGCCGGGGACGAGACTATAATTCACCCCTCCACTTT. The full variable domain, in which reference TRBV11-1 and TRBJ1-6 provide the parts outside the CDR3, is EAEVAQSPRYKITEKSQAVAFWCDPISGHATLYWYRQILGQGPELLVQFQDESVVDDSQLPKDRFSAERLKGVDSTLKIQPAELGDSAMYLCASSRGRDYNSPLHFGNGTRLTVT.

V and J are TRBV5-1 and TRBJ2-7; TRBD1 is a possible D gene (6 bases). Trimming cost V 6 bases and J 2 bases, with 24 bases left between them. This CDR3 has 17 amino acids. CDR1 is SGHRS, CDR2 YFSETQ, per germline. DNA for the CDR3: TGCGCCAGCACACAGGGTTACACCGCCCTGGAGACCTACGAGCAGTACTTC. Amino acid sequence: CASTQGYTALETYEQYF.

This clonotype was seen ten or more times. This chain uses TRBV7-7 with TRBJ2-3; no clear D. Germline V lookup: CDR1 SSHAT, CDR2 FNYEAQ (reference sequence). V was trimmed by 5 bases and J by 11 bases, leaving 14 bases between them. The length of the CDR3 is 12 residues. CDR3 bases: TGTGCCAGCAGCCCGATAGTGGGCGGGCAGTATTTT. Amino acid sequence: CASSPIVGGQYF.

At least ten counts were recorded for this clonotype. V usage is TRBV20-1 and J usage is TRBJ2-7; D uncertain. The CDR3 runs to 12 residues. Per the germline V gene, CDR1 is DFQATT and CDR2 is SNEGSKA (reference sequence). V was shortened by 3 bases and J by 4 bases, with 10 bases between the two germline ends. The CDR3 region has the DNA TGCAGTGCTAGTAGTGATGCTTACGAGCAGTACTTC. This sequence encodes CSASSDAYEQYF.

This clonotype was counted at least ten times. J is TRBJ2-1 and V is TRBV28, with 10 bases that match TRBD2. From germline, CDR1 is MDHEN and CDR2 SYDVKM. The V and J ends lost 3 bases and 6 bases, in that order; junction bases with no gene match: 8. The CDR3 is 16 residues long. The CDR3 reads CASSFGGTSVTNEQFF. DNA for the CDR3: TGTGCCAGCAGTTTTGGAGGGACTAGCGTAACCAATGAGCAGTTCTTC.

This clonotype was seen repeatedly, ten times or more. This chain connects TRBV9 to TRBJ2-1; D may correspond to TRBD1 or TRBD2 (6 bases each). Germline CDR1 and CDR2: SGDLS and YYNGEE. The V and J ends lost 0 bases and 0 bases respectively, with 13 bases between them. The CDR3 is 17 residues long. Here the CDR3 DNA reads TGTGCCAGCAGCGTAGGGGGGGCACCGAGCTCCTACAATGAGCAGTTCTTC. Translation: CASSVGGAPSSYNEQFF.

This clonotype was found a few times. In nucleotides, the CDR3 is TGTGCCAGCGGCCGGAAAGCCCGAGAGACCCAGTACTTC. Translation gives CASGRKARETQYF. V is TRBV6-1 and J is TRBJ2-5, with D uncertain. Trimming took 8 bases from V and 4 from J, leaving 14 bases between them. The CDR3 consists of 13 residues. Germline CDR1 MNHNS, CDR2 SASEGT.